Listed here are 6 T cell receptor beta chains from one sample, sequenced in a study of T cells after yellow fever vaccination (dated by TCRdb to about 2019). In the paper's terms, the treatment or condition label means: live attenuated yellow fever vaccine strain. The library was made by 5' RACE. This sample was sequenced with an Illumina HiSeq 2500. The raw public data were reprocessed by TCRdb itself: fastp quality trimming at Q25, MiXCR clonotype calling, in-frame beta chains only. When rows share a CDR3 protein, they turn into one entry using the most common DNA and genes. Counted in this sample were around 530,000 distinct CDR3 sequences; less than 20% of them appeared once. The top ten constitute around 16% of the sample. The specimen was PBMCs, collected 4 to 6 days after the first yellow fever vaccination. The receptors here all came from a man younger than 35 who received the YFV17D yellow fever vaccine.

This clonotype has more than one count but fewer than ten. The chain carries TRBV24-1 and TRBJ2-7; no firm D call. Germline values: CDR1 KGHDR, CDR2 SFDVKD. CDR3 size: 12 residues. Trimming stripped 3 bases from V and 4 bases from J, with 6 bases between. CDR3 region: CATSDESYEQYV. CDR3 nucleotides: TGTGCCACCAGTGATGAAAGTTACGAGCAGTACGTC.

This sequence joins TRBV30 and TRBJ2-5; D call uncertain. V was clipped by 1 base and J by 4 bases, with 10 bases between them. There are 13 residues in the CDR3. Per germline, CDR1 GTSNPN and CDR2 SVGIG (reference sequence). DNA of the CDR3: TGTGCCTGGAGTGGAGATCCTAGAGAGACCCAGTACTTC. It codes for CAWSGDPRETQYF.

V is TRBV11-2 and J is TRBJ1-4; D unresolved. V shed 5 bases and J shed 2 bases, with 15 bases lying between them. CDR1 is SGHAT, CDR2 FQNNGV, per germline. This CDR3 is 16 amino acids long. The CDR3 nucleotides read TGTGCCAGCAGCCGAACGGCGGGAGCCACTAATGAAAAACTGTTTTTT. This gives the protein CASSRTAGATNEKLFF. Complete variable domain (other parts from reference TRBV11-2 and TRBJ1-4): EAGVAQSPRYKIIEKRQSVAFWCNPISGHATLYWYQQILGQGPKLLIQFQNNGVVDDSQLPKDRFSAERLKGVDSTLKIQPAKLEDSAVYLCASSRTAGATNEKLFFGSGTQLSVL.

This clonotype was counted only a few times. The chain is built from TRBV20-1 and TRBJ2-1, with TRBD2 matching over 11 bases. Per the germline V gene, CDR1 is DFQATT and CDR2 is SNEGSKA (reference sequence). CDR3 length: 17 residues. J was trimmed by 4 bases and V by 2 bases; bases with no gene match: 10. The DNA for the CDR3 is TGCAGTGCTAGACGTCCGCTAACTAGCGGGGGTTACAATGAGCAGTTCTTC. Protein: CSARRPLTSGGYNEQFF.

V is TRBV18 and J is TRBJ2-1; D ambiguous. The CDR3 totals 15 residues. Germline V lookup: CDR1 KGHSH, CDR2 LQKENI. V was pared by 1 base and J by 4 bases, with 11 bases between. The CDR3 is CASSPRSSAYNEQFF. The CDR3 DNA sequence: TGTGCCAGCTCACCACGGTCCTCCGCGTACAATGAGCAGTTCTTC.

This clonotype came up a few times. V gene TRBV6-2 or TRBV6-3 combines with J gene TRBJ1-4; D is ambiguous. Trimming pared 7 bases from V and 2 bases from J, leaving 11 bases between. Per the germline V gene, CDR1 is MNHEY and CDR2 is SVGEGT. The CDR3 covers 14 residues. CDR3 nucleotide sequence: TGTGCCAGCACTGTGGGGTTTACTAATGAAAAACTGTTTTTT. Its translation is CASTVGFTNEKLFF.